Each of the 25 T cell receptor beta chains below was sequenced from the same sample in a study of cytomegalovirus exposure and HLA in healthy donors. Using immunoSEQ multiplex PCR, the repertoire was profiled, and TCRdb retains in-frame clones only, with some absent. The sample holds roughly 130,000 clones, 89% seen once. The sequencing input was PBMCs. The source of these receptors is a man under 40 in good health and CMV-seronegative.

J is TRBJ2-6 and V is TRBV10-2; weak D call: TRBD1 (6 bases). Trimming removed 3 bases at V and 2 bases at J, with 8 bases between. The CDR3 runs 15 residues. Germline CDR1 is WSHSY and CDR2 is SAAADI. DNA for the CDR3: TGCGCCAGCAGTGACGAGGGGGCTGGGGCCAACGTCCTGACTTTC. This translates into CASSDEGAGANVLTF.

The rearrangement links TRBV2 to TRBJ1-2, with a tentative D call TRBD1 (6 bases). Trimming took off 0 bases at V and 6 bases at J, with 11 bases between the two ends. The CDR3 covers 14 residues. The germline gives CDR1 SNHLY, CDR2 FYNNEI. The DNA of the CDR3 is TGTGCCAGCAGTGAAGCGCGGCAGGGGAATGGCTACACCTTC. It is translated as CASSEARQGNGYTF.

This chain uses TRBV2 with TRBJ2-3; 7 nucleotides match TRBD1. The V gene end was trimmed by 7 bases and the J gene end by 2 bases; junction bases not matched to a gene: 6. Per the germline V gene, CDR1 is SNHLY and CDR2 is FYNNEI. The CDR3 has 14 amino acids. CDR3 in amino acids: CASMGDSFTDTQYF. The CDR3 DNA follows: TGTGCCAGCATGGGGGACAGTTTCACAGATACGCAGTATTTT.

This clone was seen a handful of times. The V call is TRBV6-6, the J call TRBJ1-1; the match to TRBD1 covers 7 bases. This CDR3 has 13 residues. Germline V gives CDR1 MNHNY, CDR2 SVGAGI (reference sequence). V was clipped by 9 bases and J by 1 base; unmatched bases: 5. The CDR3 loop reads CASRDSRNTEAFF. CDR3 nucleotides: TGTGCCAGTAGGGACAGCCGGAACACTGAAGCTTTCTTT.

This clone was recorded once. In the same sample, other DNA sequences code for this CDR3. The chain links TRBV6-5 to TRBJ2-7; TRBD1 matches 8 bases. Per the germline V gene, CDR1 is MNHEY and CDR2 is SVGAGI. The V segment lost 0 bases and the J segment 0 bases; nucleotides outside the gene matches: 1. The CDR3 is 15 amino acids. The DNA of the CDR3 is TGTGCCAGCAGTTACTCCGGGACAGGCTCCTACGAGCAGTACTTC. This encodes CASSYSGTGSYEQYF.

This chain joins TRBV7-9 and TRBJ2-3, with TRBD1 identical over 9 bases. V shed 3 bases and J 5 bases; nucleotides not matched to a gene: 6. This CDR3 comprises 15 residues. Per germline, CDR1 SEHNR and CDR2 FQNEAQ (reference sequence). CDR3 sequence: CASSFRTGDRDTQYF. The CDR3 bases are TGTGCCAGCAGCTTCCGGACAGGGGATAGAGATACGCAGTATTTT.

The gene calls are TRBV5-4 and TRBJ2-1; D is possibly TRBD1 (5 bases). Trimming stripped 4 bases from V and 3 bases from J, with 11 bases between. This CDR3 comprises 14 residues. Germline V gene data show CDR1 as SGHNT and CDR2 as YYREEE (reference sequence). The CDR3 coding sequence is TGTGCCAGCAGCCTGACAGCTAACTACAATGAGCAGTTCTTC. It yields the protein CASSLTANYNEQFF.

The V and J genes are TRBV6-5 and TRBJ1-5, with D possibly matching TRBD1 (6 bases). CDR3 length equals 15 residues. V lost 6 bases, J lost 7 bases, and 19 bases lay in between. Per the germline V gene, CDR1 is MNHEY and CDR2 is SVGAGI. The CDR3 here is CASSRRQGRGQPQHF. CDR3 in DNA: TGTGCCAGCAGCCGCCGGCAGGGGCGCGGGCAGCCCCAGCATTTT.

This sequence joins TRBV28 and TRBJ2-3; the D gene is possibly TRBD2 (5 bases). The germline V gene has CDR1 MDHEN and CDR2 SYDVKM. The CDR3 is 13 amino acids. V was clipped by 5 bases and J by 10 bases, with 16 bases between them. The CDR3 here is CASSTQPVEAQYF. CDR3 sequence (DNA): TGTGCCAGCAGTACCCAACCAGTGGAGGCGCAGTATTTT.

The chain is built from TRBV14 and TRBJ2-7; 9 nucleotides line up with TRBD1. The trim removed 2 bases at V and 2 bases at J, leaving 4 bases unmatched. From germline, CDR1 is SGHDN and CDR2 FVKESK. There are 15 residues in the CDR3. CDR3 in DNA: TGTGCCAGCAGCCAACCGGGACAGGGTCCCTACGAGCAGTACTTC. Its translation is CASSQPGQGPYEQYF.

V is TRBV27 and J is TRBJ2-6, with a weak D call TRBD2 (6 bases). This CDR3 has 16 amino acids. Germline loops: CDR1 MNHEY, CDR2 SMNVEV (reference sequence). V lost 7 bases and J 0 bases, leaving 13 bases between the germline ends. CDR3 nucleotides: TGTGCCAGCAAGGGACTCCATTTCTCTGGGGCCAACGTCCTGACTTTC. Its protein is CASKGLHFSGANVLTF.

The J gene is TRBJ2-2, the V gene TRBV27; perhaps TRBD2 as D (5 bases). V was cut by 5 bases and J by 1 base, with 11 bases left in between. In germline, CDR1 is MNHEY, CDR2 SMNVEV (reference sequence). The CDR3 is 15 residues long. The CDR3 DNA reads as TGTGCCAGCAGTCGGTCCGGGGTGAACACCGGGGAGCTGTTTTTT. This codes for CASSRSGVNTGELFF.

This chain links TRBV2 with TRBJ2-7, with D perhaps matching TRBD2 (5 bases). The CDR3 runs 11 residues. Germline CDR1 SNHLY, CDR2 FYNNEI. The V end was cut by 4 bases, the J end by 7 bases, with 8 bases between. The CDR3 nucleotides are TGTGCCAGCAGTGCCCGAGGGGAGCAGTACTTC. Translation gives CASSARGEQYF.

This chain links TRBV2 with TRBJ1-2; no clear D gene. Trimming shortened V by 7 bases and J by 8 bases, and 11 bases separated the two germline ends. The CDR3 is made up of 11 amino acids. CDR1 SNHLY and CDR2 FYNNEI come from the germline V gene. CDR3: CASTPAGGYTF. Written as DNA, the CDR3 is TGTGCCAGCACTCCAGCGGGAGGCTACACCTTC.

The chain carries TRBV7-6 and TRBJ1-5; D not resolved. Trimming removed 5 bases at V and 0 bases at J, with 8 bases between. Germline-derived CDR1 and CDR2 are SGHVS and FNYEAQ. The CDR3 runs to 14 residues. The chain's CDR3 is CASSPQYSNQPQHF. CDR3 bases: TGTGCCAGCAGCCCTCAGTATAGCAATCAGCCCCAGCATTTT.

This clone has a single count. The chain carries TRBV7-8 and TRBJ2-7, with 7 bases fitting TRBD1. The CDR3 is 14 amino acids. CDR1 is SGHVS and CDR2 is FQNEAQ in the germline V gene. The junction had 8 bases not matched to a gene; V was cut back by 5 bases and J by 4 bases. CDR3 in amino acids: CASSLRDRAYEQYF. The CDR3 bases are TGTGCCAGCAGCCTTCGGGACAGAGCGTACGAGCAGTACTTC.

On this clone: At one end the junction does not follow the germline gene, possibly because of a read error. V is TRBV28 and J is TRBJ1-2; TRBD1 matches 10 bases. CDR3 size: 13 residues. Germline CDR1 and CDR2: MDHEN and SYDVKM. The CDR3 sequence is CASSSGTGDQTPF. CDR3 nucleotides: TGTGCCAGCAGTTCCGGGACAGGGGACCAGACACCTTTC.

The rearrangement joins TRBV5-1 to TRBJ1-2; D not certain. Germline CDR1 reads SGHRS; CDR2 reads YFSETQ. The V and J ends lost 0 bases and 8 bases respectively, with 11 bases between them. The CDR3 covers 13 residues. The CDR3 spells CASSLVSGRGYTF. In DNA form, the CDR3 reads TGCGCCAGCAGCTTGGTCAGCGGGCGCGGCTACACCTTC.

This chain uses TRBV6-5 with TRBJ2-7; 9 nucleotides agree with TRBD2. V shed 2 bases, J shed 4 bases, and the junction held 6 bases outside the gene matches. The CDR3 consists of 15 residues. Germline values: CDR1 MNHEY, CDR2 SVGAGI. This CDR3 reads CASSYDAGGPYEQYF. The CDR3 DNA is TGTGCCAGCAGTTACGACGCGGGGGGGCCTTACGAGCAGTACTTC.

The CDR3 sequence is CASSPPSSGPFGYTF. The CDR3 nucleotides read TGTGCCAGCAGCCCGCCAAGTAGCGGGCCCTTCGGCTACACCTTC. The J gene is TRBJ1-2, the V gene TRBV14; D call uncertain. V was pared by 4 bases and J by 8 bases, with 20 bases between. The CDR3 is made up of 15 amino acids. CDR1 SGHDN and CDR2 FVKESK come from the germline V gene.

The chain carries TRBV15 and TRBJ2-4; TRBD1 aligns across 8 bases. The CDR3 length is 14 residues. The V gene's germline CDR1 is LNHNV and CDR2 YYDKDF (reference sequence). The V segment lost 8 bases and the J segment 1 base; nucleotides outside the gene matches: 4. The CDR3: CATGQGWAKNIQYF. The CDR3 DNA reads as TGTGCCACCGGACAGGGATGGGCCAAAAACATTCAGTACTTC.

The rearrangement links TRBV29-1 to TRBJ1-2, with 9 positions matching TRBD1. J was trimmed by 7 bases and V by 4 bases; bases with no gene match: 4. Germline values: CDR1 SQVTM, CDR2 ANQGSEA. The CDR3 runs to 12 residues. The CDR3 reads CSVAGDRAGYTF. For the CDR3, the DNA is TGCAGCGTTGCCGGGGACAGGGCTGGCTACACCTTC.

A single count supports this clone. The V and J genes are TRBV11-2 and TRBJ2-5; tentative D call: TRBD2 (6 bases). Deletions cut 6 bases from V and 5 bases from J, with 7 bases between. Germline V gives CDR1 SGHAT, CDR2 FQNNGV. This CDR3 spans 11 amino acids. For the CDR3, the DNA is TGTGCCAGCAGGGAGGGCGAGACCCAGTACTTC. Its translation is CASREGETQYF.

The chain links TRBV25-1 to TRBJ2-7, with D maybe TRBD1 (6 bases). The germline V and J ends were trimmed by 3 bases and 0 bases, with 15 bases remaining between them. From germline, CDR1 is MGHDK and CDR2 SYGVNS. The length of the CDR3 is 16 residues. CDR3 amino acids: CASSEWDTGSSYEQYF. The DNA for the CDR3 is TGTGCCAGCAGTGAGTGGGACACAGGGAGCTCCTACGAGCAGTACTTC.

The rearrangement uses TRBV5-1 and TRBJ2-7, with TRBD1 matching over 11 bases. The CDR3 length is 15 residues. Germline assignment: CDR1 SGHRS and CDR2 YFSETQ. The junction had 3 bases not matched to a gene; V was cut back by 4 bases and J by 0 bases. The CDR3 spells CASSVDRGLSYEQYF. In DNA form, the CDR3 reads TGCGCCAGCAGCGTGGACAGGGGGCTCTCCTACGAGCAGTACTTC.